This T cell receptor (beta chain) was profiled in a study of T cell repertoires in aging, cancer and after chemotherapy. The wider study: Healthy donor repertoires were recorded over several months to years and showed clear clonal overlap. General observations from the study: No conclusions about immunological memory after chemotherapy can be drawn from the repertoire data.

TCR beta rearrangements were amplified from peripheral blood genomic DNA. The ends lost 4 bases at V and 4 bases at J; junction bases unmatched: 13. There are 17 residues in the CDR3. The germline CDR1 and CDR2 sequences are SGHRS and YFSETQ. To note about this clonotype: Antigen unknown.

A mixed TRB-A/B primer pool amplified rearranged TRB by multiplex touch-down PCR. Via MiXCR, TCRdb re-called the multiplex PCR reads, giving one row per CDR3 protein. The sample has about 13,000 distinct CDR3 sequences, roughly 35% seen once. J is TRBJ2-7 and V is TRBV5-1; 11 bases fit TRBD2. The specimen sequenced was blood. This receptor was obtained from a human donor in good health. The donor label of this sample is uncertain. The CDR3 DNA is TGCGCCAGCAGCGCCAACTTAGCGGGAGGGCCGGGATACGAGCAGTACTTC. Amino acids: CASSANLAGGPGYEQYF.